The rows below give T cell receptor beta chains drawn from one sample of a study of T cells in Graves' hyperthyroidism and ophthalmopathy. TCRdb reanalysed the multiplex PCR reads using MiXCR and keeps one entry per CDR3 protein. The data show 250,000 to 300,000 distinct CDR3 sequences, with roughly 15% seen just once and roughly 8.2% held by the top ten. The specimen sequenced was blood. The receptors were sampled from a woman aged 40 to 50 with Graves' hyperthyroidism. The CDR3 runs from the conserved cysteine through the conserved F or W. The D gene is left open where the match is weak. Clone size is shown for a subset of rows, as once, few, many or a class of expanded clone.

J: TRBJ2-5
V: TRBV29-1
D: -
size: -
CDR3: CSVQPRGGSRETQYF
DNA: TGCAGCGTTCAACCTCGAGGAGGGTCGAGAGAGACCCAGTACTTC

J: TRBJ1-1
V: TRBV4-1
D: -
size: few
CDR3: CASSPPGRTTEAFF
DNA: TGCGCCAGCAGCCCCCCGGGCCGCACCACTGAAGCTTTCTTT

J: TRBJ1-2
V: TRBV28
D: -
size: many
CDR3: CASSLRGRDTDGYGYTF
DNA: TGTGCCAGCAGCTTACGGGGCCGGGACACCGACGGCTATGGCTACACCTTC

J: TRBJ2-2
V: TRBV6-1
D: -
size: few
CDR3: CASSEAVAPYGGELFF
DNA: TGTGCCAGCAGTGAAGCGGTAGCGCCTTATGGCGGGGAGCTGTTTTTT

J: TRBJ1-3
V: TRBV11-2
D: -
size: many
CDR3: CASSLAGLTGNTIYF
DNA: TGTGCCAGCAGCTTAGCGGGGTTGACCGGAAACACCATATATTTT

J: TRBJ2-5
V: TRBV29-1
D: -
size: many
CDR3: CSVAGTRRREQYF
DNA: TGCAGCGTTGCCGGAACCAGGAGAAGAGAGCAGTACTTC

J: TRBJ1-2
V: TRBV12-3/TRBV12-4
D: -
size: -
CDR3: CASSSGPRQSGGYTF
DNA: TGTGCCAGCAGCTCCGGACCGCGTCAATCTGGGGGCTACACCTTC

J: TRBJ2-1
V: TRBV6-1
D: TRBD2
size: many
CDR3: CASSWGRESSEQFF
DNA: TGTGCCAGCAGTTGGGGGAGGGAGTCGAGTGAGCAGTTCTTC

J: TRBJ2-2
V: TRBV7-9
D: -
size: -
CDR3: CASSLGARLASTGELFF
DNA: TGTGCCAGCAGCTTAGGAGCGCGGCTAGCCAGCACCGGGGAGCTGTTTTTT

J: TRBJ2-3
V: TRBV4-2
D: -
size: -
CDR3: CASSPGGTGIASIADTQYF
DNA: TGTGCCAGCAGCCCGGGGGGTACAGGGATCGCTAGTATTGCAGATACGCAGTATTTT

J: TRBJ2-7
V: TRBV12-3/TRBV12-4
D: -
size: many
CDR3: CASSLQGILGSYEQYF
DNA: TGTGCCAGCAGCCTTCAGGGGATCCTGGGGTCCTACGAGCAGTACTTC

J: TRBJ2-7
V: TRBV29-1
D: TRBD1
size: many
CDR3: CSVEPDRGYEQYF
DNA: TGCAGCGTTGAACCCGACAGGGGCTACGAGCAGTACTTC

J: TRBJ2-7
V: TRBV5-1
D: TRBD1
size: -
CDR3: CASSSGTGISYEQYF
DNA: TGCGCCAGCAGCTCTGGGACAGGGATCTCCTACGAGCAGTACTTC

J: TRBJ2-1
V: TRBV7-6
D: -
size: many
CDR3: CASSLFGSGQNNEQFF
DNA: TGTGCCAGCAGCTTGTTCGGCAGCGGGCAAAATAATGAGCAGTTCTTC

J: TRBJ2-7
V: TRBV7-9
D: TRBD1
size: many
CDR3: CASSPTTGETYEQYF
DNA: TGTGCCAGCAGCCCGACGACAGGGGAGACCTACGAGCAGTACTTC

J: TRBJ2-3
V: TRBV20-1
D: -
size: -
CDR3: CSAMGTTSTDTQYF
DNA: TGCAGTGCTATGGGGACAACTAGCACAGATACGCAGTATTTT

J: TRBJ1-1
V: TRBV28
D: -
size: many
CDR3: CASTANTEAFF
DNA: TGTGCCAGCACCGCTAACACTGAAGCTTTCTTT

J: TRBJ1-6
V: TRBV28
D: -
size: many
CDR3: CASSSWMSSYNSPLHF
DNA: TGTGCCAGCAGTTCTTGGATGAGCTCCTATAATTCACCCCTCCACTTT

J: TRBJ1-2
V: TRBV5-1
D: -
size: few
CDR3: CASSSSGVRGRGYTF
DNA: TGCGCCAGCAGCTCCAGTGGGGTGCGAGGTCGGGGCTACACCTTC

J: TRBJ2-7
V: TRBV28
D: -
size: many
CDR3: CASSLLARHYEQYF
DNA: TGTGCCAGCAGTTTGCTCGCTAGACACTACGAGCAGTACTTC

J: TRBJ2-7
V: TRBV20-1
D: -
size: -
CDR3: CSARVGGTYEQYF
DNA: TGCAGTGCTAGAGTCGGGGGAACCTACGAGCAGTACTTC

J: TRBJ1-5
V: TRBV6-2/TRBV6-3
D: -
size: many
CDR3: CASSYRRDNQPQHF
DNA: TGTGCCAGCAGTTACAGGAGGGACAATCAGCCCCAGCATTTT

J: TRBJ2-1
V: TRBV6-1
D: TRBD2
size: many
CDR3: CASQQLAGDEQFF
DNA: TGTGCCAGCCAACAACTAGCGGGAGATGAGCAGTTCTTC

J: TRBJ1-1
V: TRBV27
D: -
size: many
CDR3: CASSSLRMNTEAFF
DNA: TGTGCCAGCAGTTCTCTACGAATGAACACTGAAGCTTTCTTT

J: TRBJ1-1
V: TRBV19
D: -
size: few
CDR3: CASSIEGRGNTEAFF
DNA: TGTGCCAGTAGTATAGAGGGCAGGGGGAACACTGAAGCTTTCTTT

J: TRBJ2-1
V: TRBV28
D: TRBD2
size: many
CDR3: CASSSLAGSSYNEQFF
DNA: TGTGCCAGCAGTTCCCTAGCGGGGAGCTCCTACAATGAGCAGTTCTTC

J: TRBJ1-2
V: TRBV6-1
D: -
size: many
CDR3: CASSYSGRRIYGYTF
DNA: TGTGCCAGCAGTTATTCCGGACGGAGGATCTATGGCTACACCTTC

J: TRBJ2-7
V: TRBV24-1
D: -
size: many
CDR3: CATSAPTRGIYEQYF
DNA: TGTGCCACCAGTGCCCCGACTAGGGGGATCTACGAGCAGTACTTC

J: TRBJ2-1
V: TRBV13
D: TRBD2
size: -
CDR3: CASSSPGLDHYNEQFF
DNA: TGTGCCAGCAGCTCCCCGGGACTAGACCATTACAATGAGCAGTTCTTC